These 32 T cell receptor beta chains share one sample of origin, sequenced in a study of blood T cell repertoires in COVID-19. Profiling relied on immunoSEQ multiplex PCR, and the TCRdb table lists in-frame clones only, not all of them. The sample yields 150,000 to 180,000 clones, approximately 83% seen once. Sequenced input: peripheral blood. Receptors were obtained from a woman aged 60-70 years with COVID-19, enrolled during active disease.

The chain has TRBV27 and TRBJ2-5; the D gene is possibly TRBD2 (6 bases). Trimming cost V 7 bases and J 4 bases, with 22 bases left between them. Germline V gives CDR1 MNHEY, CDR2 SMNVEV (reference sequence). The CDR3 extends over 16 amino acids. CDR3 sequence (DNA): TGTGCCAGCAAACCCTTTCTGGGGGACTCTCGAGAGACCCAGTACTTC. Translated, it gives CASKPFLGDSRETQYF.

The chain joins TRBV11-3 to TRBJ2-5; no firm D call. The ends were cut back, 2 bases at V and 7 bases at J, with 11 bases in the middle. This CDR3 contains 13 residues. Germline V CDR1 and CDR2: SGHNT, YENEEA. CDR3 sequence: CASSLNPGSTQYF. The CDR3 DNA sequence: TGTGCCAGCAGCTTAAACCCCGGGTCGACCCAGTACTTC. The complete variable domain, with remaining parts taken from reference TRBV11-3 and TRBJ2-5, reads EAGVVQSPRYKIIEKKQPVAFWCNPISGHNTLYWYLQNLGQGPELLIRYENEEAVDDSQLPKDRFSAERLKGVDSTLKIQPAELGDSAVYLCASSLNPGSTQYFGPGTRLLVL.

This sequence joins TRBV5-1 and TRBJ2-7; D is unclear. In germline, CDR1 is SGHRS, CDR2 YFSETQ. The V and J ends lost 3 bases and 7 bases respectively, with 14 bases between them. The CDR3 sequence is 13 residues long. DNA of the CDR3: TGCGCCAGCAGCTATGGCCCACGCTGGGAGCAGTACTTC. Translating gives CASSYGPRWEQYF.

This chain links TRBV7-4 with TRBJ1-4, with 9 positions matching TRBD1. CDR1 and CDR2 from the germline V gene are SGHVT and SQSDAQ. The V gene end was trimmed by 2 bases and the J gene end by 8 bases; junction bases not matched to a gene: 9. This CDR3 spans 16 amino acids. The CDR3 nucleotides are TGTGCCAGCAGCTTACCCTCGACAGGGGGAGAGGAAAAACTGTTTTTT. Its translation: CASSLPSTGGEEKLFF.

The rearrangement links TRBV28 to TRBJ1-5; D unclear. Germline V gene data show CDR1 as MDHEN and CDR2 as SYDVKM. The CDR3 runs to 12 residues. The germline V and J ends were trimmed by 8 bases and 1 base, with 6 bases remaining between them. The CDR3 is CASLISNQPQHF. The CDR3 nucleotides read TGTGCCAGCCTAATAAGCAATCAGCCCCAGCATTTT.

The V gene is TRBV19, the J gene TRBJ1-2; D remains unclear. Germline-derived CDR1 and CDR2 are LNHDA and SQIVND (reference sequence). V lost 5 bases and J lost 1, with 20 bases in between. This CDR3 contains 17 residues. The CDR3 sequence: CASSDYPDRSFNYGYTF. The CDR3 bases are TGTGCCAGTAGTGACTACCCTGATAGATCCTTTAACTATGGCTACACCTTC.

V is TRBV5-1 and J is TRBJ2-5; TRBD2 matches 10 bases. CDR3 length: 15 amino acids. Germline trimming cut 3 bases from V and 5 bases from J; bases unmatched to any gene: 7. Germline loops: CDR1 SGHRS, CDR2 YFSETQ. The CDR3, as DNA: TGCGCCAGCAGCTCTCTAGCGGGGGTTTGGGAGACCCAGTACTTC. This codes for CASSSLAGVWETQYF.

The table lists this clone with a count of one. J is TRBJ1-1 and V is TRBV5-1, with a tentative D call TRBD1 (5 bases). From germline, CDR1 is SGHRS and CDR2 YFSETQ. The V and J ends lost 2 bases and 6 bases respectively, with 11 bases between them. The CDR3 is 13 residues long. The CDR3 protein is CASSLYQGSEAFF. The DNA for the CDR3 is TGCGCCAGCAGCTTATATCAGGGCTCTGAAGCTTTCTTT.

V is TRBV10-1 and J is TRBJ2-3; 9 positions match TRBD1. The V and J ends lost 3 bases and 1 base, in that order; junction bases with no gene match: 2. The CDR3 contains 15 residues. CDR1 is WNHNN, CDR2 SYGVQD, per germline (reference sequence). CDR3 sequence: CASSEQGAGTDTQYF. CDR3 in DNA: TGCGCCAGCAGTGAACAGGGGGCCGGCACAGATACGCAGTATTTT.

The chain has TRBV18 and TRBJ1-2, with a possible D match to TRBD1 (6 bases). V dropped 6 bases and J dropped 7 bases, with 15 bases sitting between them. The germline V gene has CDR1 KGHSH and CDR2 LQKENI. This CDR3 comprises 13 residues. The CDR3, as DNA: TGTGCCAGCTCGAAAAGGACAGATCCTGGCTACACCTTC. Protein product: CASSKRTDPGYTF. The complete variable domain, with remaining parts taken from reference TRBV18 and TRBJ1-2, reads NAGVMQNPRHLVRRRGQEARLRCSPMKGHSHVYWYRQLPEEGLKFMVYLQKENIIDESGMPKERFSAEFPKEGPSILRIQQVVRGDSAAYFCASSKRTDPGYTFGSGTRLTVV.

The CDR3 DNA reads as TGCGCCAGCAGCTTGACACAGGGGTGGAATGAAAAACTGTTTTTT. Encoded protein: CASSLTQGWNEKLFF. This sequence joins TRBV5-1 and TRBJ1-4; 7 nucleotides align to TRBD1. Losses at the gene ends were 1 base for V and 5 bases for J; bases not matched to a gene: 5. The CDR3 has 15 amino acids. Looked up from germline, CDR1 is SGHRS and CDR2 is YFSETQ.

There are a few counts of this clone. The chain has TRBV10-3 and TRBJ1-1; D may be TRBD1 (5 bases). The CDR3 has 16 amino acids. Per germline, CDR1 ENHRY and CDR2 SYGVKD. The germline V and J ends were trimmed by 4 bases and 0 bases, with 15 bases remaining between them. CDR3 in amino acids: CAISATGAGMNTEAFF. DNA of the CDR3: TGTGCCATCAGTGCTACCGGGGCGGGGATGAACACTGAAGCTTTCTTT.

This clone was picked up a small number of times. This sample includes further DNA sequences coding for the same CDR3. The chain is built from TRBV7-6 and TRBJ2-2; 9 nucleotides align to TRBD1. V shed 6 bases, J shed 6 bases, and the junction held 17 bases outside the gene matches. The CDR3 loop spans 18 amino acids. Germline loops: CDR1 SGHVS, CDR2 FNYEAQ. This chain's CDR3 is CASSPGTGTVLRAGELFF. CDR3 nucleotides: TGTGCCAGCAGTCCCGGGACAGGGACGGTTCTTCGTGCCGGGGAGCTGTTTTTT.

The chain combines TRBV4-2 with TRBJ1-5, with 7 bases fitting TRBD1. Germline CDR1 is LGHNA and CDR2 is YNFKEQ. The CDR3 runs 16 residues. The J segment lost 4 bases and the V segment lost 1 base, leaving 7 bases of the junction unmatched. CDR3 protein: CASSQADDRANQPQHF. In DNA form, the CDR3 reads TGTGCCAGCAGCCAAGCCGATGACAGGGCGAATCAGCCCCAGCATTTT.

The J gene is TRBJ1-5, the V gene TRBV6-5; 11 bases match TRBD1. Losses at the gene ends were 10 bases for V and 6 bases for J; bases not matched to a gene: 11. In germline, CDR1 is MNHEY, CDR2 SVGAGI. The CDR3 consists of 15 residues. The CDR3 DNA is TGTGCCATCAGGCAAGGACAGGGGGCAGGTCAGCCCCAGCATTTT. This gives the protein CAIRQGQGAGQPQHF.

Concerning this clone: In the same sample, other DNA sequences code for this CDR3. This chain links TRBV29-1 with TRBJ1-2; 12 bases align to TRBD1. The trim removed 6 bases at V and 7 bases at J, leaving 9 bases unmatched. Germline V gene sequence: CDR1 SQVTM, CDR2 ANQGSEA. This CDR3 contains 14 residues. The CDR3 nucleotides are TGCAGCGTAAAACCGGGACAGGGGGCTGGTGGCTACACCTTC. This encodes CSVKPGQGAGGYTF.

The CDR3 loop is CASSQDQHQSQRGIPTGVGKQYV. As DNA, the CDR3 is TGTGCCAGCAGCCAAGATCAACACCAGTCCCAAAGGGGGATCCCGACAGGGGTCGGAAAGCAGTACGTC. V gene TRBV3-1 (or the pseudogene TRBV3-2) combines with J gene TRBJ2-7, with 8 nucleotides matching TRBD1. From germline, CDR1 is LGHDT and CDR2 YNNKEL (reference sequence). The CDR3 loop spans 23 amino acids. The trim removed 0 bases at V and 8 bases at J, leaving 33 bases unmatched.

J is TRBJ1-4 and V is TRBV10-3; 7 nucleotides line up with TRBD1. The CDR3 extends over 15 amino acids. The V segment lost 0 bases and the J segment 8 bases; nucleotides outside the gene matches: 6. Germline V gives CDR1 ENHRY, CDR2 SYGVKD. CDR3 protein: CAISESTGLGEKLFF. The DNA for the CDR3 is TGTGCCATCAGTGAGTCGACAGGGCTTGGGGAAAAACTGTTTTTT.

The rearrangement joins TRBV6-5 to TRBJ1-2; 7 bases line up with TRBD1. Germline CDR1 reads MNHEY; CDR2 reads SVGAGI. This CDR3 has 14 amino acids. The V gene end was trimmed by 11 bases and the J gene end by 4 bases; junction bases not matched to a gene: 13. The CDR3 DNA reads as TGTGCCTCTTGCCGGGACAGATCCTTCTATGGCTACACCTTC. Translated: CASCRDRSFYGYTF.

CDR3 DNA: TGCGCCAGCAGCTGGACAGGGGAAGGTTACGAGCAGTACTTC. This translates into CASSWTGEGYEQYF. This chain uses TRBV5-1 with TRBJ2-7; 9 bases are a match to TRBD1. CDR1 and CDR2 from the germline V gene are SGHRS and YFSETQ. Trimming removed 3 bases from V and 4 bases from J; junction bases left unmatched: 5. The CDR3 runs to 14 residues.

This chain uses TRBV10-3 with TRBJ2-1; 8 nucleotides match TRBD1. The V segment lost 4 bases and the J segment 1 base; nucleotides outside the gene matches: 6. This CDR3 region has 16 residues. Germline CDR1 and CDR2: ENHRY and SYGVKD. The CDR3 protein is CAISGQGAASYNEQFF. As DNA, the CDR3 is TGTGCCATCAGTGGCCAGGGGGCTGCATCCTACAATGAGCAGTTCTTC.

The chain joins TRBV6-5 to TRBJ2-7; 9 bases match TRBD2. Germline V CDR1 and CDR2: MNHEY, SVGAGI. V lost 8 bases, J lost 3 bases, and 8 bases stayed unmatched. The CDR3 spans 14 residues. The CDR3 DNA reads TGTGCCAGCCTTAAGATAGCGGGAGACTACGAGCAGTACTTC. Residues: CASLKIAGDYEQYF.

The chain links TRBV19 to TRBJ1-1; D is possibly TRBD1 (5 bases). Trimming took off 4 bases at V and 6 bases at J, with 18 bases between the two ends. This CDR3 comprises 15 residues. CDR1 is LNHDA, CDR2 SQIVND, per germline (reference sequence). The chain's CDR3 is CASSTLSRGLAEAFF. CDR3 nucleotides: TGTGCCAGTAGTACGTTGAGCCGGGGACTGGCTGAAGCTTTCTTT.

V and J are TRBV6-6 and TRBJ1-5, with 7 nucleotides matching TRBD1. CDR3 size: 19 residues. Germline V gene data show CDR1 as MNHNY and CDR2 as SVGAGI (reference sequence). Trimming cost V 5 bases and J 7 bases; bases outside gene matches: 23. The CDR3 region is CASSRSRKGTASREQPQHF. The DNA for the CDR3 is TGTGCCAGCAGTCGAAGCAGAAAAGGGACAGCGTCTCGGGAGCAGCCCCAGCATTTT.

The CDR3 region is CASRGTGGMNTEAFF. The CDR3 nucleotides read TGCGCCAGCAGGGGGACAGGGGGAATGAACACTGAAGCTTTCTTT. V and J are TRBV5-1 and TRBJ1-1, with 11 positions matching TRBD1. Germline V gene data show CDR1 as SGHRS and CDR2 as YFSETQ. The CDR3 is 15 residues long. V lost 5 bases and J lost 0; bases outside the gene matches: 3.

The chain joins TRBV7-3 to TRBJ2-7, with 9 bases aligning to TRBD2. V lost 3 bases, J lost 5 bases, and 8 bases stayed unmatched. This CDR3 has 15 amino acids. The V gene's germline CDR1 is SGHTA and CDR2 FQGTGA. CDR3 bases: TGTGCCAGCAGCTTGGACGGCGGGAGGGGGAACGAGCAGTACTTC. Translation gives CASSLDGGRGNEQYF. The full variable domain, rest sourced from reference TRBV7-3 and TRBJ2-7, is GAGVSQTPSNKVTEKGKYVELRCDPISGHTALYWYRQSLGQGPEFLIYFQGTGAADDSGLPNDRFFAVRPEGSVSTLKIQRTERGDSAVYLCASSLDGGRGNEQYFGPGTRLTVT.

CDR3 bases: TGTGCCAGCAGCATCCCCGGGGGAAAACTGTTTTTT. Its protein is CASSIPGGKLFF. The J gene is TRBJ1-4, the V gene TRBV7-9, with D perhaps matching TRBD1 (5 bases). Germline CDR1 and CDR2: SEHNR and FQNEAQ (reference sequence). V was trimmed by 5 bases and J by 10 bases, leaving 11 bases between them. The CDR3 loop spans 12 amino acids.

The V and J genes are TRBV5-6 and TRBJ2-3; TRBD2 is a possible D gene (6 bases). The CDR3 runs to 15 residues. With 3 bases removed from V and 4 bases from J, the gap between germline ends came to 15 bases. CDR1 and CDR2 (germline): SGHDT, YYEEEE. CDR3 nucleotides: TGTGCCAGCAGCTCCTCACGGGACTTTCCAGATACGCAGTATTTT. Amino acid sequence: CASSSSRDFPDTQYF.

The gene calls are TRBV5-6 and TRBJ1-1; 10 bases are a match to TRBD1. V dropped 3 bases and J dropped 4; count of bases not matched to a gene: 3. This CDR3 comprises 14 residues. Germline-derived CDR1 and CDR2 are SGHDT and YYEEEE. CDR3 in DNA: TGTGCCAGCAGCTCCCGGACAGGGGGCACTGAAGCTTTCTTT. Translating gives CASSSRTGGTEAFF.

The chain links TRBV11-3 to TRBJ2-3; TRBD2 is a possible D gene (5 bases). CDR1 is SGHNT and CDR2 is YENEEA in the germline V gene. The V end lost 0 bases, the J end lost 1 base, and 8 bases lay between the germline ends. The CDR3 is 15 residues long. The CDR3 coding sequence is TGTGCCAGCAGCTTAGATGGGAGCCGCACAGATACGCAGTATTTT. It is translated as CASSLDGSRTDTQYF.

This chain links TRBV29-1 with TRBJ1-1; a possible D gene is TRBD1 (5 bases). Per germline, CDR1 SQVTM and CDR2 ANQGSEA. CDR3 length: 13 residues. The germline V and J ends were trimmed by 1 base and 4 bases, with 10 bases remaining between them. CDR3 in amino acids: CSVEARGGTEAFF. As DNA, the CDR3 is TGCAGCGTTGAAGCCCGGGGGGGCACTGAAGCTTTCTTT.

This chain uses TRBV5-1 with TRBJ2-2, with D maybe TRBD1 (6 bases). Trimming took 5 bases from V and 2 from J, leaving 13 bases between them. Germline V gene data show CDR1 as SGHRS and CDR2 as YFSETQ. The CDR3 covers 15 residues. CDR3 sequence: CASRLDRYNTGELFF. In DNA form, the CDR3 reads TGCGCCAGCAGACTAGACAGGTACAACACCGGGGAGCTGTTTTTT.